This TCR beta chain was profiled in a study of cytomegalovirus exposure and HLA in healthy donors. The PCR used 60 Vbeta and 13 Jbeta primers. Libraries were prepared by immunoSEQ multiplex PCR; TCRdb keeps only in-frame clonotypes and omits some of them. The sample consists of 150,000 to 200,000 clones, 82% of them appearing once. Specimen: PBMCs. The receptor was isolated from a girl aged 10 to 17 in good health and CMV-seropositive.

CDR3 amino acids: CAISASTGNQETQYF. CDR3 DNA sequence: TGTGCCATCAGTGCCTCGACAGGGAACCAAGAGACCCAGTACTTC. The V call is TRBV10-3, the J call TRBJ2-5; 7 bases line up with TRBD1. V was clipped by 4 bases and J by 0 bases; unmatched bases: 5. The germline V gene has CDR1 ENHRY and CDR2 SYGVKD. The CDR3 has 15 residues.